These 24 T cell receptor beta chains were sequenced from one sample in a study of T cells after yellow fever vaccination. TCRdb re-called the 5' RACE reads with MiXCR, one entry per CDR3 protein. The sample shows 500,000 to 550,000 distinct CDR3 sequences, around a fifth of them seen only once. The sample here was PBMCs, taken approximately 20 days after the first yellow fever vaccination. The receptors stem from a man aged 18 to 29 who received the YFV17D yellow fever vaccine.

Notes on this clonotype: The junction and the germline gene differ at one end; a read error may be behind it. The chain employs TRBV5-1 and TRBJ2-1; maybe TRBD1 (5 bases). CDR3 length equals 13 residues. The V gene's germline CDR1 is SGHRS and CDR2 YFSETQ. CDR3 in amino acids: CASSFGAYNQQFF. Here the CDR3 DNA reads TGCGCCAGCAGCTTTGGGGCCTACAATCAGCAGTTCTTC.

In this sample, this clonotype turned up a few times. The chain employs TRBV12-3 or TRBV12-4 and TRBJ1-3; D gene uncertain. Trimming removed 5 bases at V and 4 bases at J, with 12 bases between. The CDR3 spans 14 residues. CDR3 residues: CASSMLGPGNTIYF. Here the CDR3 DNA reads TGTGCCAGCAGTATGTTAGGACCCGGAAACACCATATATTTT.

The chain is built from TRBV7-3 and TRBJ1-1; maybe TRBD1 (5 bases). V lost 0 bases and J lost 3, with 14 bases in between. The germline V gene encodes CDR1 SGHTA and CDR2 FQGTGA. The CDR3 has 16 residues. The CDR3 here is CASSLTGREGYTEAFF. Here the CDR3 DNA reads TGTGCCAGCAGCTTAACGGGGAGGGAGGGGTACACTGAAGCTTTCTTT.

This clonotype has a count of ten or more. The CDR3 spells CASSMTSGGQETQYF. CDR3 coding DNA: TGCGCCAGCAGTATGACTAGCGGGGGGCAAGAGACCCAGTACTTC. The chain carries TRBV5-1 and TRBJ2-5; 13 bases match TRBD2. CDR1 and CDR2 (germline): SGHRS, YFSETQ. Germline trimming cut 5 bases from V and 2 bases from J; bases unmatched to any gene: 3. CDR3 length equals 15 residues. Variable domain in full (rest from reference TRBV5-1 and TRBJ2-5): KAGVTQTPRYLIKTRGQQVTLSCSPISGHRSVSWYQQTPGQGLQFLFEYFSETQRNKGNFPGRFSGRQFSNSRSEMNVSTLELGDSALYLCASSMTSGGQETQYFGPGTRLLVL.

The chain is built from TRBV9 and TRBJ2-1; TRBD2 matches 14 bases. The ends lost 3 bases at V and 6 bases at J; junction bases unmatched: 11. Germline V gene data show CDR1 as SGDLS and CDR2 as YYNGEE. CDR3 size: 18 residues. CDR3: CASSGSTSGGAFINEQFF. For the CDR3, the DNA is TGTGCCAGCAGCGGATCGACTAGCGGGGGGGCCTTTATCAATGAGCAGTTCTTC.

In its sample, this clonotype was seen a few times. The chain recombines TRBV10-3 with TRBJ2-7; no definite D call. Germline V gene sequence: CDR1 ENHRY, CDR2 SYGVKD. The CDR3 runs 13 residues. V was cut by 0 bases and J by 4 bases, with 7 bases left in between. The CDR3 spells CAISESIGYEQYV. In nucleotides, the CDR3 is TGTGCCATCAGTGAGTCGATCGGTTACGAGCAGTACGTC.

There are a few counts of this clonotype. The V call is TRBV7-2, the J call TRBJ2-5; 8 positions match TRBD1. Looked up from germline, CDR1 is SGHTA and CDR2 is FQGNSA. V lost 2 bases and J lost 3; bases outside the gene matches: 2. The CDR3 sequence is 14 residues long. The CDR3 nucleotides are TGTGCCAGCAGCTTACCAGGGGGCGAAGAGACCCAGTACTTC. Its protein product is CASSLPGGEETQYF.

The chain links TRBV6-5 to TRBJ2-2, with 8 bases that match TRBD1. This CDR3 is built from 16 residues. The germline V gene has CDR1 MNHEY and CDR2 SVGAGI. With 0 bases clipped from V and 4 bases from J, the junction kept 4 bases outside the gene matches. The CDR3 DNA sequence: TGTGCCAGCAGTTACTCAGACAGGGGTTTCACCGGGGAGCTGTTTTTT. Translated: CASSYSDRGFTGELFF.

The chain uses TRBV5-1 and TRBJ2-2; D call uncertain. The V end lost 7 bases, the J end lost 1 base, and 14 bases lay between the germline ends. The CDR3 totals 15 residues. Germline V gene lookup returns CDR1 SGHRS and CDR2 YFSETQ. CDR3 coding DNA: TGCGCCAGCGGCCCCGATGGGGTGAACACCGGGGAGCTGTTTTTT. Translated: CASGPDGVNTGELFF.

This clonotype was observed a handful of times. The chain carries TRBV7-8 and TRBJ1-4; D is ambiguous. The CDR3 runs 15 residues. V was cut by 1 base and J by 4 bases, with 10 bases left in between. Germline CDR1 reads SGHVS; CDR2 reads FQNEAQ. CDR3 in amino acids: CASSLVPGLNEKLFF. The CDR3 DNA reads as TGTGCCAGCAGCTTAGTCCCAGGCCTTAATGAAAAACTGTTTTTT.

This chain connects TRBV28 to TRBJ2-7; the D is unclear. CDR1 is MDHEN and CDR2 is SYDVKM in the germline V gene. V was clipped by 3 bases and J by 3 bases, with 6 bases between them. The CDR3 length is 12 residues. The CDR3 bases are TGTGCCAGCAGTTTGACCAGCTACGAGCAGTACGTC. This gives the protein CASSLTSYEQYV.

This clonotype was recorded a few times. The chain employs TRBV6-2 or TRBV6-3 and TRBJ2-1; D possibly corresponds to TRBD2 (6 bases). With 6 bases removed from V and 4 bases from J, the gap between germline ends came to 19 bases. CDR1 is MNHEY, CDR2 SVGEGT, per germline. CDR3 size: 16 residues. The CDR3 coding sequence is TGTGCCAGCAGCCGCCCCGAGCGGGCGTCGTACAATGAGCAGTTCTTC. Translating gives CASSRPERASYNEQFF.

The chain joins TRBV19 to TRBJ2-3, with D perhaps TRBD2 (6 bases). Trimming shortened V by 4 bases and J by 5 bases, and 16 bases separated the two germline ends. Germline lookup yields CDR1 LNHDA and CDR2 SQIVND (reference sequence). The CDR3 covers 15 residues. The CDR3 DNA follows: TGTGCCAGTAGTAGCCTAGCGCACGGGGGAGATACGCAGTATTTT. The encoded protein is CASSSLAHGGDTQYF.

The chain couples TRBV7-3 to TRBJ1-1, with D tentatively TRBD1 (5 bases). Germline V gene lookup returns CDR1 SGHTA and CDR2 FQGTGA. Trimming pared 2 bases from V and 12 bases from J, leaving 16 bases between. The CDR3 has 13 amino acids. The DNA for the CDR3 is TGTGCCAGCAGCTTAGGGCAGGGATCAGGGCCTTTCTTT. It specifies CASSLGQGSGPFF.

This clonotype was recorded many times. CDR3 bases: TGTGCCAGCAGTTTACTGGTCGGCGAAAAACTGTTTTTT. Its translation is CASSLLVGEKLFF. The chain uses TRBV27 and TRBJ1-4; D gene ambiguous. The V and J ends lost 2 bases and 8 bases respectively, with 9 bases between them. Germline-derived CDR1 and CDR2 are MNHEY and SMNVEV (reference sequence). This CDR3 contains 13 residues.

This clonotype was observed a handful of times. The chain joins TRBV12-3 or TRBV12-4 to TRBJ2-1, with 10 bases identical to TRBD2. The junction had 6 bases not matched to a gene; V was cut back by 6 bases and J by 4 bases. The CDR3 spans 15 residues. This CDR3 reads CASSQAGGEYNEQFF. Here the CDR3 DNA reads TGTGCCAGCAGCCAAGCGGGGGGGGAGTACAATGAGCAGTTCTTC.

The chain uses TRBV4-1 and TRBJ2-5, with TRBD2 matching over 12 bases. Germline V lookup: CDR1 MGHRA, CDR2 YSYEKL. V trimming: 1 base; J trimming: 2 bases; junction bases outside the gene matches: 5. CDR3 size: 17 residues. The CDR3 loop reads CASSQVTSGGRQETQYF. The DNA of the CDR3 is TGCGCCAGCAGCCAAGTAACTAGCGGGGGGCGACAAGAGACCCAGTACTTC.

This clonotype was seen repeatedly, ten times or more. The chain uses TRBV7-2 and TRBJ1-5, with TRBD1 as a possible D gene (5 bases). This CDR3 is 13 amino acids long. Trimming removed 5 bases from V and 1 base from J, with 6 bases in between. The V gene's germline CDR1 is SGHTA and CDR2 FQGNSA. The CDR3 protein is CASSRQSNQPQHF. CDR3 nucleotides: TGTGCCAGCAGCCGACAGAGCAATCAGCCCCAGCATTTT.

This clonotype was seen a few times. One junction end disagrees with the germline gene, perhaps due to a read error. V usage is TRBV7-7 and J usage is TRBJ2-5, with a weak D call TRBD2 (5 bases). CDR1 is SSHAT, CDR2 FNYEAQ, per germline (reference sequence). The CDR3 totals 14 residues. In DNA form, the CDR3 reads TGTGCTAGCAGCTTAGCGCACATACAAGAGACCCAGTACTTC. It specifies CASSLAHIQETQYF.

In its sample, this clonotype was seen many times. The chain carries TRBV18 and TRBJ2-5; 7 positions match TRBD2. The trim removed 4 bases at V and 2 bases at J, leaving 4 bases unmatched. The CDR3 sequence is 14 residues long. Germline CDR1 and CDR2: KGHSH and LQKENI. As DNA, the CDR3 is TGTGCCAGCTCACAGAATAGCGGGCAAGAGACCCAGTACTTC. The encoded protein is CASSQNSGQETQYF.

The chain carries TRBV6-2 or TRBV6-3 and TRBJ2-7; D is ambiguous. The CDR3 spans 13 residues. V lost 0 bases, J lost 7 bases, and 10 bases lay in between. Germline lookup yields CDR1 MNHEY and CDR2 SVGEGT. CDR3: CASSYSPTREQYV. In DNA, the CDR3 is TGTGCCAGCAGTTACTCCCCAACGAGGGAGCAGTACGTC.

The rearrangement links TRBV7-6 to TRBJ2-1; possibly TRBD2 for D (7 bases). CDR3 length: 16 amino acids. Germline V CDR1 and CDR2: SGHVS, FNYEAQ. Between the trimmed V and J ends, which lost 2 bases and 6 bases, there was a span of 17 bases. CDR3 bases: TGTGCCAGCAGCTTAAGGGGGGCTAGCGGCAGCAATGAGCAGTTCTTC. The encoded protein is CASSLRGASGSNEQFF.

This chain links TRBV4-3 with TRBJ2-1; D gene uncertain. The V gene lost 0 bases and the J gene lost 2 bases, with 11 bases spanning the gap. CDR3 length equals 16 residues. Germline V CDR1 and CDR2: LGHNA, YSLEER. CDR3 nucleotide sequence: TGCGCCAGCAGCCAAGATGTCCTAACCCCCTACAATGAGCAGTTCTTC. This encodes CASSQDVLTPYNEQFF.

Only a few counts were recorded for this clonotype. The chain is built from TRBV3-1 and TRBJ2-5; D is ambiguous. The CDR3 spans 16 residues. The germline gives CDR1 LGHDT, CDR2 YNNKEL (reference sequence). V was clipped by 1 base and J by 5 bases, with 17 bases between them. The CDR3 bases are TGTGCCAGCAGCCAAGCCCCCTATAGGTCGTGGGAGACCCAGTACTTC. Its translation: CASSQAPYRSWETQYF.